This TCR beta chain emerged from a study of shared T cell receptors in the human thymus (dated by TCRdb to 2020 to 2022). Turning to the overall study: The study examined how self-reactive, shared T-cell receptor alpha chains are generated in the human thymus.

Receptor amplification or capture employed the immunoSEQ multiplex PCR assay. In TCRdb, the immuneACCESS table is reduced to in-frame sequences with V and J assigned. These tables do not hold every clone; where another copy was compared, an unresolved V gene accounts for under half, and the others remain unexplained. This sample is represented by approximately 760,000 clones; approximately 85% of them were singletons. The leading ten clones occupy over 0.008% of the sample. The CDR3 contains 16 residues, cysteine and phenylalanine counted. Just CDR3 DNA is preserved here, 48 bases in frame from base 1. Germline trimming: 5 bases from V, 0 bases from J; junction bases outside gene matches: 7. CDR1 and CDR2 are drawn from the germline V gene: SGHVS, FNYEAQ. This clone was counted only a few times. Its antigen remains unidentified. There are no base qualities to consult, and no much larger clone falls within one base.

These data also formed part of another study, on human thymus T cells. In that second paper, the authors write: In Finland, the donors were immunologically healthy infants who were having open corrective cardiac surgery for congenital heart defects. Thymus tissue was obtained as surgical resects removed during corrective cardiac surgery. Biased V and J gene segment usage appeared to be present in both thymic and peripheral blood repertoires. The related research reported highly overlapping thymic TCR repertoires among unrelated individuals. The study used 7 or 8 infant thymus samples plus four related peripheral blood samples to characterize TCR alpha and beta repertoires. The cohort included about 6 male and a couple of female infants, with donor ages spanning 7 to 244 days. After being mechanically released from the tissue, thymocytes were kept at -70 degrees C in pellets of about 8.5-34 million cells. Genomic DNA was extracted from frozen cell pellets with a QIAsymphony instrument. TCRB and TCRAD loci were amplified from a standardized quantity of quality-controlled genomic DNA using the immunoSEQ multiplex PCR assay. Amplicons spanned the V(D)J region at a length sufficient to cover the CDR3 and identify V and J genes. Through the commercial immunoSEQ service, the amplicons were sequenced on an Illumina platform. Primer bias and sequencing errors were corrected using previously described methods, and TCRAD and TCRB definitions followed the IMGT database. Repertoires were analysed with immunoSEQ Analyzer 3.0 and VDJTools, covering basic statistics, V/J segment usage, diversity estimates, rarefaction and pairwise overlap. Diversity was estimated with Chao1, ChaoE, Efron-Thisted, Shannon and inverse Simpson indices, and also on datasets down-sampled to the smallest sample. Repertoire overlap used strict matching of CDR3 nucleotide sequence, V gene and J gene, with Jaccard-based multidimensional scaling clustering. On average, thymus samples yielded around 850,000 unique TCRB clonotypes, whereas blood samples yielded around 84,000.

The sequence joins TRBV7-6 to TRBJ1-1, with 9 central nucleotides matching TRBD1. The clonotype comes from a girl under two years old with a congenital heart defect. Donor details come from another sample of the same person, matched by shared clones. The sequencing input was thymocytes. The DNA is TGTGCCAGCAGCCGCCACGGGACAGGGCTGAACACTGAAGCTTTCTTT. Its protein is CASSRHGTGLNTEAFF.